Following are 7 T cell receptor beta chains from one sample sequenced in a study of T-cell reconstitution after alpha-beta-depleted transplantation in children. The library targeted TCRbeta and was prepared with unique molecular identifiers. Via MiXCR, TCRdb re-called the PCR reads, giving one row per CDR3 protein. The table includes 5,000 to 6,500 distinct CDR3 sequences, 14% to 15% detected once. Sample: PBMCs, taken before TCRalphabeta/CD19-depleted stem cell transplant. These receptors all come from a boy aged 10-17 years with acute lymphoblastic leukemia, due to receive a stem cell transplant.

This clonotype was found a few times. No DNA is shown, since the ends of the CDR3 on it are uncertain; the CDR3 is the one TCRdb lists. The CDR3 region is CISVPGTSTLNYGYTF. The rearrangement uses TRBV7-5 and TRBJ1-2; the DNA was not compared with TRBD1, the D call given in the table. TRBV7-5 is an annotated pseudogene. The CDR3 totals 16 residues, both ends included.

This clonotype is medium-sized. V gene TRBV7-8 combines with J gene TRBJ2-1, with TRBD1 identical over 8 bases. After removal of 2 bases from V and 8 bases from J, the junction contained 8 bases not matched to a gene. This CDR3 has 15 residues. CDR1 and CDR2 from the germline V gene are SGHVS and FQNEAQ. CDR3 DNA: TGTGCCAGCAGCTTATTCTTGACAGGGGAAGATGAGCAGTTCTTC. It translates to CASSLFLTGEDEQFF.

Judged by abundance, this clonotype is medium-sized (0.01 to 0.1%). The gene calls are TRBV20-1 and TRBJ2-7; TRBD1 agrees at 10 bases. Germline lookup yields CDR1 DFQATT and CDR2 SNEGSKA (reference sequence). V gave up 0 bases and J gave up 0 bases; unmatched junction bases: 2. This CDR3 spans 15 amino acids. Here the CDR3 DNA reads TGCAGTGCTAGAGAGGGGACAGGGGACTCCTACGAGCAGTACTTC. Amino acids: CSAREGTGDSYEQYF.

This clonotype is classed as medium-sized. The V and J genes are TRBV7-2 and TRBJ1-6; D unclear. There are 15 residues in the CDR3. Deletions cut 5 bases from V and 9 bases from J, with 17 bases between. The V gene's germline CDR1 is SGHTA and CDR2 FQGNSA. This chain's CDR3 is CASSPQGALGSPLHF. CDR3 in DNA: TGTGCCAGCAGCCCCCAAGGAGCGTTGGGTTCACCCCTCCACTTT.

This clonotype is termed medium-sized (0.01 to 0.1%). The V gene is TRBV20-1, the J gene TRBJ2-7, with 9 bases fitting TRBD2. Germline V lookup: CDR1 DFQATT, CDR2 SNEGSKA (reference sequence). V lost 0 bases to trimming and J lost 10 bases; unmatched junction nucleotides: 7. CDR3 length equals 13 residues. The CDR3 region has the DNA TGCAGTGCTAGAGATTTGGGTAGCGGGGGCCAGTACTTC. The encoded protein is CSARDLGSGGQYF.

By share, this clonotype ranks as medium-sized (0.01 to 0.1%). The J gene is TRBJ2-7, the V gene TRBV7-6; 7 bases are shared with TRBD1. The CDR3 contains 15 residues. Per the germline V gene, CDR1 is SGHVS and CDR2 is FNYEAQ. V gave up 5 bases and J gave up 5 bases; unmatched junction bases: 12. Written as DNA, the CDR3 is TGTGCCAGCAGCCCAGAGACAGGGAAAAATGACGAGCAGTACTTC. Encoded protein: CASSPETGKNDEQYF.

By share of the sample, this clonotype is medium-sized. The chain carries TRBV5-4 and TRBJ1-1; weak D call: TRBD1 (5 bases). Germline V gene sequence: CDR1 SGHNT, CDR2 YYREEE (reference sequence). The CDR3 contains 15 residues. The V end lost 0 bases, the J end lost 7 bases, and 16 bases lay between the germline ends. The CDR3 region has the DNA TGTGCCAGCAGCTTGGGTCCGGGACGCCACAGTGAAGCTTTCTTT. Its protein is CASSLGPGRHSEAFF.